The 13 T cell receptor beta chains below come from one sample, sequenced in a study of molecular identifiers for immune sequencing clone quantification. Via MiXCR, TCRdb re-called the PCR reads, giving one row per CDR3 protein. The sample records fewer than 45,000 distinct CDR3 sequences, approximately 19% being singletons. Source material: naive CD8+ T cells from blood, with Jurkat cell RNA spiked in. This sample's subset: FACS-sorted CD8+CD4-CCR7+CD45RA+ naive T cells. The receptors originated from a human donor in good health. Some libraries in this study had Jurkat cell RNA spiked in.

This clonotype was picked up a small number of times. This chain joins TRBV19 and TRBJ2-7, with 11 bases that match TRBD1. The CDR3 totals 16 residues. From germline, CDR1 is LNHDA and CDR2 SQIVND (reference sequence). V was pared by 2 bases and J by 6 bases, with 9 bases of the junction left unmatched. The CDR3 loop is CASSILPGQGDFEQYF. In nucleotides, the CDR3 is TGTGCCAGTAGTATACTCCCGGGACAGGGGGATTTCGAGCAGTACTTC.

This chain joins TRBV20-1 and TRBJ2-3, with 10 bases lining up with TRBD2. With 5 bases clipped from V and 4 bases from J, the junction kept 15 bases outside the gene matches. CDR3 length: 17 residues. Germline CDR1 is DFQATT and CDR2 is SNEGSKA (reference sequence). CDR3 nucleotides: TGCAGTGCTCCCCCTACCGCTAGCGGGAGAGCCGCAGATACGCAGTATTTT. Protein sequence: CSAPPTASGRAADTQYF.

In its sample, this clonotype was seen a few times. The chain couples TRBV4-1 to TRBJ1-1, with a weak D call TRBD1 (6 bases). Trimming removed 1 base at V and 5 bases at J, with 14 bases between. Germline CDR1 MGHRA, CDR2 YSYEKL. The CDR3 extends over 15 amino acids. CDR3 residues: CASSQVGGLLTEAFF. CDR3 coding DNA: TGCGCCAGCAGCCAAGTAGGGGGACTCTTGACTGAAGCTTTCTTT.

There are many counts of this clonotype. This chain joins TRBV19 and TRBJ1-1; D unresolved. Trimming left V 1 base short and J 3 bases short, with 12 bases between. CDR1 and CDR2 from the germline V gene are LNHDA and SQIVND (reference sequence). This CDR3 contains 15 residues. For the CDR3, the DNA is TGTGCCAGTAGTATAGTAACTTCCGGCGACACTGAAGCTTTCTTT. Its translation: CASSIVTSGDTEAFF.

Turning to this clonotype: With a much larger clone just one base away, this may be a read error. This chain uses TRBV4-1 with TRBJ2-7; D unresolved. The V gene's germline CDR1 is MGHRA and CDR2 YSYEKL. The CDR3 extends over 13 amino acids. This chain's CDR3 is CASSPPAVYEQCF. The CDR3 DNA is TGCGCCAGCAGCCCCCCTGCCGTTTACGAGCAGTGCTTC.

This clonotype was detected ten times or more. The chain joins TRBV4-1 to TRBJ1-1; D not certain. This CDR3 is built from 14 residues. CDR1 and CDR2 (germline): MGHRA, YSYEKL. V was trimmed by 0 bases and J by 0 bases, leaving 5 bases between them. The CDR3 spells CASSQDPLNTEAFF. CDR3 nucleotides: TGCGCCAGCAGCCAAGATCCCTTGAACACTGAAGCTTTCTTT.

This clonotype was detected many times. The rearrangement links TRBV28 to TRBJ2-7; no definite D call. Deletions cut 3 bases from V and 0 bases from J, with 12 bases between. Looked up from germline, CDR1 is MDHEN and CDR2 is SYDVKM. The CDR3 runs 15 residues. CDR3 region: CASSFPAVSSYEQYF. CDR3 coding DNA: TGTGCCAGCAGTTTTCCCGCAGTGAGCTCCTACGAGCAGTACTTC.

This clonotype was counted many times. V gene TRBV19 combines with J gene TRBJ2-1, with TRBD2 as a possible D gene (6 bases). The V end lost 3 bases, the J end lost 3 bases, and 9 bases lay between the germline ends. Germline V gene sequence: CDR1 LNHDA, CDR2 SQIVND (reference sequence). CDR3 length: 14 residues. The CDR3 DNA sequence: TGTGCCAGTAGTATGTCCGGGGGCTACAATGAGCAGTTCTTC. It encodes CASSMSGGYNEQFF.

This clonotype has a count of ten or more. The genes are TRBV7-9 and TRBJ1-1; D call uncertain. The CDR3 contains 9 residues. Germline lookup yields CDR1 SEHNR and CDR2 FQNEAQ (reference sequence). The V end was cut by 8 bases, the J end by 9 bases, with 7 bases between. This CDR3 reads CASGVQAFF. In nucleotides, the CDR3 is TGTGCCAGCGGGGTTCAAGCTTTCTTT.

The V and J genes are TRBV2 and TRBJ2-7; TRBD1 might be the D (6 bases). CDR1 SNHLY and CDR2 FYNNEI come from the germline V gene. The CDR3 runs 12 residues. V lost 10 bases and J 2 bases, leaving 12 bases between the germline ends. Here the CDR3 DNA reads TGTGCCACCGGACAGAGCCCCTACGAGCAGTACTTC. Translated, it gives CATGQSPYEQYF.

This clonotype came up many times. The chain joins TRBV12-3 or TRBV12-4 to TRBJ1-1; 7 nucleotides match TRBD1. This CDR3 has 13 amino acids. The J segment lost 6 bases and the V segment lost 6 bases, leaving 7 bases of the junction unmatched. The CDR3 sequence: CASSSTGRAEAFF. The CDR3 DNA reads as TGTGCCAGCAGCTCGACAGGGAGGGCTGAAGCTTTCTTT.

This clonotype was seen at least ten times. The chain couples TRBV2 to TRBJ1-5, with 9 bases lining up with TRBD1. Germline CDR1 SNHLY, CDR2 FYNNEI. Trimming at V came to 6 bases and at J to 3 bases, leaving 3 bases not matched to a gene. The CDR3 is made up of 14 amino acids. DNA for the CDR3: TGTGCCAGCAGGGGGACAGGGTTCAATCAGCCCCAGCATTTT. It codes for CASRGTGFNQPQHF.

In this sample, this clonotype turned up many times. The CDR3 bases are TGTGCCAGCAGCGCCAGGGACAGTAACACAGATACGCAGTATTTT. It yields the protein CASSARDSNTDTQYF. The genes are TRBV11-3 and TRBJ2-3; 7 bases agree with TRBD1. The CDR3 consists of 15 residues. Germline CDR1 is SGHNT and CDR2 is YENEEA. V lost 5 bases, J lost 2 bases, and 7 bases stayed unmatched.